These T cell receptor beta chains were read from a single sample in a study of cytomegalovirus exposure and HLA in healthy donors. Profiling relied on immunoSEQ multiplex PCR, and the TCRdb table lists in-frame clones only, not all of them. The profile shows some 140,000 clones, under 80% of them singletons. Sequencing was done on a sample of PBMCs. The source of these receptors is a woman aged 45 to 65 in good health and CMV-seropositive. Each CDR3 is given with its conserved first and last residue. The D gene is left open where the match is weak. Rows may omit the clone size; those that give it use once, few, many or a size class.

j_call,d_call,clone_size,v_call,cdr3_aa,cdr3_nt
TRBJ2-1,TRBD2,.,TRBV5-3,CARSFANTTSGGYNEQFF,TGTGCCAGAAGTTTTGCTAATACTACTAGCGGGGGGTACAATGAGCAGTTCTTC
TRBJ2-2,.,.,TRBV11-3,CASSSTGTNTGELFF,TGTGCCAGCAGTTCGACAGGCACGAACACCGGGGAGCTGTTTTTT
TRBJ1-4,.,.,TRBV19,CASSSPQHNEKLFF,TGTGCCAGTAGCTCCCCACAGCATAATGAAAAACTGTTTTTT
TRBJ1-2,.,.,TRBV7-9,CSSSPSRVDTF,TGTTCCAGCAGCCCAAGCAGGGTCGACACCTTC
TRBJ2-1,TRBD1,once,TRBV29-1,CSVALTGRFF,TGCAGCGTTGCTTTGACAGGGCGGTTCTTC
TRBJ2-3,TRBD1,.,TRBV2,CASSSQGLDTQYF,TGTGCCAGCAGCTCACAGGGGTTAGATACGCAGTATTTT
TRBJ2-2,.,.,TRBV5-1,CASSLAGGPNTGELFF,TGCGCCAGCAGCTTGGCCGGAGGGCCGAACACCGGGGAGCTGTTTTTT
TRBJ1-1,.,.,TRBV11-3,CASSLAMNTEAFF,TGTGCCAGCAGCTTAGCAATGAACACTGAAGCTTTCTTT
TRBJ1-2,.,.,TRBV5-1,CASSPTGAGANYGYTF,TGCGCCAGCAGCCCCACCGGGGCAGGGGCTAACTATGGCTACACCTTC
TRBJ2-3,TRBD1,once,TRBV5-1,CASSLEDRVLDTQYF,TGCGCCAGCAGCTTGGAGGACAGGGTTTTAGATACGCAGTATTTT
TRBJ1-1,.,.,TRBV18,CASSGGLMNTEAFF,TGTGCCAGCTCAGGCGGACTAATGAACACTGAAGCTTTCTTT
TRBJ2-5,TRBD2,.,TRBV7-2,CASSFSGGQETQYF,TGTGCCAGCAGCTTTAGCGGGGGCCAAGAGACCCAGTACTTC
TRBJ2-5,TRBD1,.,TRBV2,CASSGDREETQYF,TGTGCCAGCAGTGGGGACAGAGAAGAGACCCAGTACTTC
TRBJ2-3,TRBD1,.,TRBV29-1,CSVATGGGDTQYF,TGCAGCGTTGCCACAGGGGGTGGGGATACGCAGTATTTT
TRBJ1-4,TRBD1,.,TRBV19,CASKGTAYEKLFF,TGTGCCAGTAAAGGGACAGCCTATGAAAAACTGTTTTTT